Below are 8 T cell receptor beta chains sequenced from a single sample in a study of blood T cell repertoires in COVID-19. Assay: immunoSEQ multiplex PCR; the TCRdb copy retains only in-frame clones and omits some. The data contain a few hundred thousand clones, approximately 82% of them singletons. Material for sequencing was peripheral blood. These receptor sequences come from a man aged 50 to 60 with active or convalescent COVID-19.

The chain links TRBV28 to TRBJ2-3, with a weak D call TRBD2 (6 bases). CDR3 length: 16 amino acids. Germline V gene data show CDR1 as MDHEN and CDR2 as SYDVKM. The V gene lost 4 bases and the J gene lost 1 base, with 15 bases spanning the gap. CDR3 protein: CASSSPGGTRTDTQYF. The CDR3 nucleotides read TGTGCCAGCAGTTCCCCCGGGGGTACTCGCACAGATACGCAGTATTTT. Full variable domain (outside the CDR3, taken from reference TRBV28 and TRBJ2-3): DVKVTQSSRYLVKRTGEKVFLECVQDMDHENMFWYRQDPGLGLRLIYFSYDVKMKEKGDIPEGYSVSREKKERFSLILESASTNQTSMYLCASSSPGGTRTDTQYFGPGTRLTVL.

This chain connects TRBV5-1 to TRBJ2-5; TRBD2 might be the D (5 bases). CDR1 and CDR2 from the germline V gene are SGHRS and YFSETQ. CDR3 length equals 14 residues. Trimming removed 2 bases from V and 5 bases from J, with 13 bases in between. CDR3: CASSFTRVGETQYF. The CDR3 nucleotides are TGCGCCAGCAGCTTTACGCGGGTCGGGGAGACCCAGTACTTC.

The chain carries TRBV28 and TRBJ1-1; D is uncertain. The V gene lost 6 bases and the J gene lost 1 base, with 15 bases spanning the gap. The CDR3 consists of 15 residues. Per germline, CDR1 MDHEN and CDR2 SYDVKM. As DNA, the CDR3 is TGTGCCAGCAGCCCCCGGCAGGCTGGGAACACTGAAGCTTTCTTT. It yields the protein CASSPRQAGNTEAFF.

This chain joins TRBV29-1 and TRBJ1-4; no reliable D call. Germline values: CDR1 SQVTM, CDR2 ANQGSEA. V was trimmed by 4 bases and J by 5 bases, leaving 8 bases between them. This CDR3 has 12 residues. As DNA, the CDR3 is TGCAGCGTTGTAGGAGAGAATGAAAAACTGTTTTTT. It specifies CSVVGENEKLFF.

This chain connects TRBV19 to TRBJ2-7; D possibly corresponds to TRBD2 (6 bases). Germline assignment: CDR1 LNHDA and CDR2 SQIVND (reference sequence). Trimming stripped 8 bases from V and 2 bases from J, with 16 bases between. The CDR3 is 14 residues long. DNA for the CDR3: TGTGCCAGTGCCCCCGGACTACTACCCTACGAGCAGTACTTC. Translating gives CASAPGLLPYEQYF. The variable domain in full, completed from reference TRBV19 and TRBJ2-7, reads DGGITQSPKYLFRKEGQNVTLSCEQNLNHDAMYWYRQDPGQGLRLIYYSQIVNDFQKGDIAEGYSVSREKKESFPLTVTSAQKNPTAFYLCASAPGLLPYEQYFGPGTRLTVT.

The V gene is TRBV6-2 or TRBV6-3, the J gene TRBJ1-2, with 8 bases that match TRBD1. The V gene's germline CDR1 is MNHEY and CDR2 SVGEGT. The V gene end was trimmed by 4 bases and the J gene end by 4 bases; junction bases not matched to a gene: 14. The CDR3 is 17 residues long. The CDR3 nucleotides read TGTGCCAGCAGTTCCATCCGGACAGGGCCTCCCACCTATGGCTACACCTTC. Amino acids: CASSSIRTGPPTYGYTF.

The chain carries TRBV6-5 and TRBJ1-5; D perhaps matches TRBD1 (5 bases). The V end was cut by 11 bases, the J end by 0 bases, with 17 bases between. The CDR3 is made up of 15 amino acids. CDR1 and CDR2 (germline): MNHEY, SVGAGI. CDR3 nucleotides: TGTGCCTTGAGGGACGGAGGGACTAGCAATCAGCCCCAGCATTTT. Translated: CALRDGGTSNQPQHF.

The V gene is TRBV30, the J gene TRBJ2-3, with TRBD1 as a possible D gene (6 bases). Trimming pared 4 bases from V and 2 bases from J, leaving 13 bases between. The CDR3 runs 14 residues. The germline V gene encodes CDR1 GTSNPN and CDR2 SVGIG (reference sequence). The CDR3 loop reads CAWKFRGPTDTQYF. In DNA, the CDR3 is TGTGCCTGGAAATTCAGGGGCCCCACAGATACGCAGTATTTT.